The present T cell receptor (beta chain) was sequenced within a study of blood T cell repertoires in COVID-19. The wider study: Nucleic acid was either cDNA or gDNA, and it came from T cells, B-cell-depleted T cells, or PBMCs.

Assay used: immunoSEQ multiplex PCR; TCRdb lists only in-frame clones, some missing. The table records some 48,000 clones, about 84% of them present only once. This clone was seen a handful of times. V lost 2 bases and J 4 bases, leaving 11 bases between the germline ends. From germline, CDR1 is ENHRY and CDR2 SYGVKD. CDR3 length equals 14 residues. The chain joins TRBV10-3 to TRBJ1-2; D is perhaps TRBD1 (6 bases). Sequenced: peripheral blood. The TCR was taken from a human donor in a cohort sampled during active COVID-19. The CDR3 protein is CAISEAGETYGYTF. As DNA, the CDR3 is TGTGCCATCAGTGAGGCAGGGGAGACCTATGGCTACACCTTC.